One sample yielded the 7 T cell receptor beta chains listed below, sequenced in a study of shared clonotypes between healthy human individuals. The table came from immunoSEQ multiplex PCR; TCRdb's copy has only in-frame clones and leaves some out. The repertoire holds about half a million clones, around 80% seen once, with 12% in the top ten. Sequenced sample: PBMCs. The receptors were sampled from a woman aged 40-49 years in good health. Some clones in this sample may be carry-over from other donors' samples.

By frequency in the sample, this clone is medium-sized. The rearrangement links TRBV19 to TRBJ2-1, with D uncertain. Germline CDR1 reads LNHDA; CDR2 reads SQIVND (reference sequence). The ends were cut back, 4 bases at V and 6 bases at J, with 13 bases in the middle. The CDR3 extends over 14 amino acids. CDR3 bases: TGTGCCAGTAGTACGTTGCAGCAGAGCAATGAGCAGTTCTTC. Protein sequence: CASSTLQQSNEQFF. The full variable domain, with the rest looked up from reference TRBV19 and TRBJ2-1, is DGGITQSPKYLFRKEGQNVTLSCEQNLNHDAMYWYRQDPGQGLRLIYYSQIVNDFQKGDIAEGYSVSREKKESFPLTVTSAQKNPTAFYLCASSTLQQSNEQFFGPGTRLTVL.

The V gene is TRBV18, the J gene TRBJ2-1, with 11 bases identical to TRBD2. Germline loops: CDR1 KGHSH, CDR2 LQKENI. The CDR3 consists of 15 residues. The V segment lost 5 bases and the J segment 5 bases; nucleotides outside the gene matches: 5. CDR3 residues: CASSEGLADHNEQFF. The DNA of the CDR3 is TGTGCCAGCTCAGAGGGACTAGCGGATCACAATGAGCAGTTCTTC.

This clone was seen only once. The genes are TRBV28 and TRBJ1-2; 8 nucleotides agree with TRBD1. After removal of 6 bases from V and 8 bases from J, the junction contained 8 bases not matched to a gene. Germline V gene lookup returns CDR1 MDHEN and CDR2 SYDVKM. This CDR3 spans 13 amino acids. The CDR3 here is CASRLQDREGYTF. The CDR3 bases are TGTGCCAGCAGACTCCAGGACAGGGAAGGCTACACCTTC.

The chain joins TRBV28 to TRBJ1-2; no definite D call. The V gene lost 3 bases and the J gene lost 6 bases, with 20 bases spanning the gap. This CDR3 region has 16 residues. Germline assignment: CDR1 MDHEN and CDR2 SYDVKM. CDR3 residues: CASSFPREVPPNGYTF. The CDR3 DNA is TGTGCCAGCAGTTTCCCCCGAGAGGTACCACCGAATGGCTACACCTTC.

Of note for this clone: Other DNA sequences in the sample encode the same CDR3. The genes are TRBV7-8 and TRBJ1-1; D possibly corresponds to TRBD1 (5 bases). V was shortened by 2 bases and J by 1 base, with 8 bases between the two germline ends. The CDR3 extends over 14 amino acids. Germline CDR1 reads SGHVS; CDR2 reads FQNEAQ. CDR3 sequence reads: CASSLSGGNTEAFF. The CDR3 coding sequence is TGTGCCAGCAGCTTATCTGGGGGGAACACTGAAGCTTTCTTT.

The CDR3 spells CASSRSRGVEKLFF. CDR3 nucleotide sequence: TGTGCCAGTAGTCGGTCCAGGGGGGTAGAAAAACTGTTTTTT. J is TRBJ1-4 and V is TRBV19; 7 bases agree with TRBD1. This CDR3 has 14 amino acids. V dropped 5 bases and J dropped 8; count of bases not matched to a gene: 8. Germline CDR1 LNHDA, CDR2 SQIVND (reference sequence).

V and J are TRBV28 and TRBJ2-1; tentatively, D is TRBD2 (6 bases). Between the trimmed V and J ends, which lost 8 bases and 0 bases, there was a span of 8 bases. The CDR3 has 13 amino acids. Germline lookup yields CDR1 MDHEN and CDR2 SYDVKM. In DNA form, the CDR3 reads TGTGCCAGCCTCGGGGGCTCCTACAATGAGCAGTTCTTC. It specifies CASLGGSYNEQFF.